A single sample gave rise to the 25 T cell receptor beta chains below, sequenced in a study of OX40 agonist ivuxolimab in advanced cancers. Here immunoSEQ multiplex PCR was the method, and the copy in TCRdb shows in-frame clones only, minus some. The table shows about 35,000 clones, with roughly 80% occurring only once. The sequencing here drew on CD4+ or CD8+ T cells sorted from blood, taken in a trial of the OX40 agonist ivuxolimab. The origin of the receptors is an adult with an advanced solid tumor such as melanoma, head and neck, liver or kidney cancer.

The J gene is TRBJ1-1, the V gene TRBV10-1, with TRBD1 as a possible D gene (6 bases). The CDR3 sequence is 16 residues long. V was trimmed by 6 bases and J by 4 bases, leaving 21 bases between them. The germline V gene encodes CDR1 WNHNN and CDR2 SYGVQD (reference sequence). In DNA, the CDR3 is TGCGCCAGCAGAGACGACAGGTGGGGACTCTCCACTGAAGCTTTCTTT. Protein sequence: CASRDDRWGLSTEAFF.

The V and J genes are TRBV6-5 and TRBJ1-1; no firm D call. Trimming pared 0 bases from V and 1 base from J, leaving 9 bases between. This CDR3 comprises 15 residues. Germline CDR1 and CDR2: MNHEY and SVGAGI. Here the CDR3 reads CASSYSTIPNTEAFF. In nucleotides, the CDR3 is TGTGCCAGCAGTTACTCGACAATTCCGAACACTGAAGCTTTCTTT.

The genes are TRBV9 and TRBJ2-1; no clear D. The length of the CDR3 is 11 residues. The V and J ends lost 2 bases and 10 bases respectively, with 7 bases between them. CDR1 is SGDLS, CDR2 YYNGEE, per germline. CDR3 coding DNA: TGTGCCAGCAGCGTCGGAGAAGAGCAGTTCTTC. This encodes CASSVGEEQFF.

CDR3 nucleotides: TGTGCCAGCAGCTTAGACTCCTACGAGCAGTACTTC. Translated: CASSLDSYEQYF. The J gene is TRBJ2-7, the V gene TRBV11-2, with D unresolved. Germline values: CDR1 SGHAT, CDR2 FQNNGV. The CDR3 runs to 12 residues. The V end was cut by 0 bases, the J end by 0 bases, with 0 bases between.

This clone appeared once. The genes are TRBV5-1 and TRBJ2-3; D gene ambiguous. The CDR3 has 14 residues. Trimming left V 0 bases short and J 3 bases short, with 8 bases between. The germline CDR1 and CDR2 sequences are SGHRS and YFSETQ. The CDR3 sequence: CASSLVQPTDTQYF. The CDR3 bases are TGCGCCAGCAGCTTGGTGCAGCCTACAGATACGCAGTATTTT.

J is TRBJ1-2 and V is TRBV6-1; 7 bases agree with TRBD1. V was pared by 5 bases and J by 8 bases, with 8 bases of the junction left unmatched. The CDR3 is made up of 13 amino acids. From germline, CDR1 is MNHNS and CDR2 SASEGT. The DNA of the CDR3 is TGTGCCAGCAGTTTATCACAGGGGATCGGCTACACCTTC. Its translation: CASSLSQGIGYTF.

The V gene is TRBV6-1, the J gene TRBJ1-2; 12 bases agree with TRBD1. The CDR3 extends over 14 amino acids. The V and J ends lost 6 bases and 6 bases, in that order; junction bases with no gene match: 5. The germline gives CDR1 MNHNS, CDR2 SASEGT. DNA of the CDR3: TGTGCCAGCAGCCTGGGACAGGGGGCCCATGGCTACACCTTC. Encoded protein: CASSLGQGAHGYTF.

The count of this clone is one. This chain joins TRBV19 and TRBJ2-1; TRBD1 matches at 9 bases. Looked up from germline, CDR1 is LNHDA and CDR2 is SQIVND (reference sequence). V lost 4 bases, J lost 6 bases, and 10 bases stayed unmatched. The CDR3 contains 16 residues. The CDR3 protein is CASSTNRGLLGNEQFF. The CDR3 coding sequence is TGTGCCAGTAGTACCAACAGGGGGCTCCTTGGCAATGAGCAGTTCTTC.

The chain recombines TRBV6-1 with TRBJ1-1, with TRBD1 as a possible D gene (6 bases). V gave up 6 bases and J gave up 8 bases, with 13 bases separating them. CDR3 length equals 12 residues. Germline V gene data show CDR1 as MNHNS and CDR2 as SASEGT. CDR3 sequence reads: CASSYWTDEAFF. CDR3 DNA sequence: TGTGCCAGCAGCTACTGGACAGACGAAGCTTTCTTT.

This clone was seen only a few times. Other DNA sequences in this sample translate to the same CDR3. The chain combines TRBV19 with TRBJ2-7; D is undetermined. V was pared by 5 bases and J by 0 bases, with 8 bases between. The CDR3 runs to 13 residues. CDR1 and CDR2 (germline): LNHDA, SQIVND (reference sequence). Here the CDR3 DNA reads TGTGCCAGTAGTTCGGACGGCTCCTACGAGCAGTACTTC. Its protein is CASSSDGSYEQYF.

This chain uses TRBV5-4 with TRBJ2-1, with D perhaps TRBD2 (5 bases). There are 13 residues in the CDR3. CDR1 SGHNT and CDR2 YYREEE come from the germline V gene (reference sequence). V was shortened by 0 bases and J by 10 bases, with 11 bases between the two germline ends. In DNA form, the CDR3 reads TGTGCCAGCAGCTTGGGAGGAGGAGAGGAGCAGTTCTTC. The encoded protein is CASSLGGGEEQFF.

The V call is TRBV10-2, the J call TRBJ1-2, with D hard to call. Germline V CDR1 and CDR2: WSHSY, SAAADI. This CDR3 region has 16 residues. V lost 0 bases and J 0 bases, leaving 11 bases between the germline ends. The CDR3 spells CASSESIGGTNYGYTF. CDR3 bases: TGCGCCAGCAGTGAGTCGATAGGCGGAACTAACTATGGCTACACCTTC.

This clone was detected only once. The J gene is TRBJ1-1, the V gene TRBV4-1, with 8 positions matching TRBD1. This CDR3 is built from 15 residues. After removal of 3 bases from V and 0 bases from J, the junction contained 3 bases not matched to a gene. Germline values: CDR1 MGHRA, CDR2 YSYEKL. This chain's CDR3 is CASSHRQGLNTEAFF. As DNA, the CDR3 is TGCGCCAGCAGCCACAGACAGGGGCTGAACACTGAAGCTTTCTTT.

This chain links TRBV19 with TRBJ1-1; possibly TRBD1 for D (5 bases). V was pared by 5 bases and J by 4 bases, with 11 bases between. This CDR3 comprises 13 residues. CDR1 is LNHDA and CDR2 is SQIVND in the germline V gene (reference sequence). As DNA, the CDR3 is TGTGCCAGTAGTGGCATGGGGGGCACTGAAGCTTTCTTT. Translation: CASSGMGGTEAFF.

The chain joins TRBV4-1 to TRBJ1-5, with D possibly TRBD1 on 6 matching bases. The V and J ends lost 0 bases and 2 bases respectively, with 8 bases between them. This CDR3 is 15 amino acids long. CDR1 MGHRA and CDR2 YSYEKL come from the germline V gene. The CDR3 DNA sequence: TGCGCCAGCAGCCAAGACCGGACAGGCAATCAGCCCCAGCATTTT. Translation gives CASSQDRTGNQPQHF.

This rearrangement joins TRBV7-8 to TRBJ2-3; TRBD1 or TRBD2 may be the D gene (6 bases each). V dropped 3 bases and J dropped 2 bases, with 12 bases sitting between them. Germline values: CDR1 SGHVS, CDR2 FQNEAQ. The CDR3 has 15 amino acids. CDR3 in DNA: TGTGCCAGCAGCTTGGAGGGGGGATACACAGATACGCAGTATTTT. Its protein product is CASSLEGGYTDTQYF.

Only a few counts were recorded for this clone. This rearrangement joins TRBV6-1 to TRBJ2-1, with TRBD2 matching over 8 bases. The CDR3 is 16 residues long. The V gene's germline CDR1 is MNHNS and CDR2 SASEGT. The trim removed 2 bases at V and 0 bases at J, leaving 3 bases unmatched. DNA for the CDR3: TGTGCCAGCAGTGAAAGGGCGGGGGGCTCCTACAATGAGCAGTTCTTC. It yields the protein CASSERAGGSYNEQFF.

V gene TRBV9 combines with J gene TRBJ2-5, with 8 bases aligning to TRBD2. V shed 1 base and J 4 bases; nucleotides not matched to a gene: 6. CDR1 SGDLS and CDR2 YYNGEE come from the germline V gene. The CDR3 loop spans 15 amino acids. The CDR3 here is CASSVSGGAGETQYF. The CDR3 DNA reads TGTGCCAGCAGCGTAAGCGGGGGCGCGGGAGAGACCCAGTACTTC.

The chain is built from TRBV6-5 and TRBJ1-3; TRBD1 is a possible D gene (5 bases). Trimming removed 0 bases from V and 2 bases from J, with 5 bases in between. The CDR3 sequence is 14 residues long. CDR1 is MNHEY and CDR2 is SVGAGI in the germline V gene. The CDR3 sequence is CASSYSGAGNTIYF. For the CDR3, the DNA is TGTGCCAGCAGTTACTCAGGGGCTGGAAACACCATATATTTT.

The rearrangement uses TRBV15 and TRBJ1-5, with TRBD1 as a possible D gene (5 bases). Germline lookup yields CDR1 LNHNV and CDR2 YYDKDF (reference sequence). This CDR3 is 14 amino acids long. V gave up 0 bases and J gave up 6 bases, with 9 bases separating them. The CDR3 DNA reads TGTGCCACCAGCAGAGATAGGGGAGTTCAGCCCCAGCATTTT. It yields the protein CATSRDRGVQPQHF.

The chain recombines TRBV27 with TRBJ1-1, with 7 bases identical to TRBD1. J lost 3 bases, V lost 5 bases, and 6 bases had no gene match. Germline assignment: CDR1 MNHEY and CDR2 SMNVEV (reference sequence). This CDR3 has 14 amino acids. In DNA form, the CDR3 reads TGTGCCAGCAGTCCCCAGGGGGTATACACTGAAGCTTTCTTT. It is translated as CASSPQGVYTEAFF.

The chain recombines TRBV19 with TRBJ2-1; 11 bases match TRBD2. The CDR3 has 15 amino acids. With V trimmed by 4 bases and J by 9 bases, 8 bases remained unmatched. CDR1 and CDR2 (germline): LNHDA, SQIVND (reference sequence). As DNA, the CDR3 is TGTGCCAGTAGTAGTAGCGGGGGGGCCATTATTGAGCAGTTCTTC. Translation gives CASSSSGGAIIEQFF.

The chain couples TRBV29-1 to TRBJ1-2, with 7 nucleotides matching TRBD1. The CDR3 spans 15 residues. Germline CDR1 reads SQVTM; CDR2 reads ANQGSEA. The J segment lost 3 bases and the V segment lost 4 bases, leaving 11 bases of the junction unmatched. CDR3 nucleotide sequence: TGCAGCGTTGGGAGACAGGGAGGGATGGACTATGGCTACACCTTC. Translated: CSVGRQGGMDYGYTF.

By share, this clone counts as medium-sized. The chain employs TRBV18 and TRBJ2-7; 10 nucleotides align to TRBD2. This CDR3 is 15 amino acids long. The junction had 13 bases not matched to a gene; V was cut back by 3 bases and J by 11 bases. CDR1 KGHSH and CDR2 LQKENI come from the germline V gene. The CDR3 loop reads CASSPPSGSRNVKYF. DNA of the CDR3: TGTGCCAGCTCACCGCCTAGCGGGAGTAGGAATGTGAAGTACTTC.

This clone has more than one count but fewer than ten. The rearrangement links TRBV27 to TRBJ2-1; D is uncertain. The CDR3 is made up of 13 amino acids. V dropped 11 bases and J dropped 0 bases, with 11 bases sitting between them. Germline V gene lookup returns CDR1 MNHEY and CDR2 SMNVEV (reference sequence). This CDR3 reads CAASTDSYNEQFF. CDR3 in DNA: TGTGCCGCATCGACGGACTCCTACAATGAGCAGTTCTTC.